Following are 13 T cell receptor beta chains from one sample sequenced in a study of cytomegalovirus exposure and HLA in healthy donors. PCR was performed using 60 Vbeta and 13 Jbeta primers. Libraries were prepared by immunoSEQ multiplex PCR; TCRdb keeps only in-frame clonotypes and omits some of them. The table lists under 130,000 clones, 69% of them singletons. The specimen sequenced was PBMCs. These receptors originate from a man aged 30 to 39 in good health and CMV-seronegative.

V usage is TRBV5-1 and J usage is TRBJ2-5, with 8 bases matching TRBD2. The trim removed 7 bases at V and 10 bases at J, leaving 15 bases unmatched. Germline CDR1 SGHRS, CDR2 YFSETQ. CDR3 length: 14 residues. The CDR3 reads CASSRGGPARDQYF. The CDR3 DNA sequence: TGCGCCAGCTCCCGGGGGGGGCCCGCCAGGGACCAGTACTTC.

In this sample, this clone turned up a few times. The CDR3 sequence is CATSRDGQGSRDTEAFF. The CDR3, as DNA: TGTGCCACCAGCAGAGACGGACAGGGAAGCAGAGACACTGAAGCTTTCTTT. The chain uses TRBV15 and TRBJ1-1; 8 bases fit TRBD1. V lost 0 bases to trimming and J lost 3 bases; unmatched junction nucleotides: 9. The CDR3 contains 17 residues. Germline V CDR1 and CDR2: LNHNV, YYDKDF (reference sequence).

This CDR3 is CASSLVLAGLYTQYF. The CDR3 region has the DNA TGTGCCAGCAGCTTGGTACTAGCGGGACTATATACGCAGTATTTT. The chain combines TRBV5-8 with TRBJ2-3; TRBD2 aligns across 10 bases. Trimming took 0 bases from V and 7 from J; bases not matched to a gene: 5. Per germline, CDR1 SGHTS and CDR2 YDEGEE. The CDR3 is 15 amino acids.

V is TRBV30 and J is TRBJ1-6; no definite D call. CDR1 GTSNPN and CDR2 SVGIG come from the germline V gene (reference sequence). V lost 0 bases, J lost 5 bases, and 8 bases lay in between. CDR3 length equals 14 residues. In DNA form, the CDR3 reads TGTGCCTGGAGTGTTTTCTCGGATAATTCACCCCTCCACTTT. It is translated as CAWSVFSDNSPLHF.

This rearrangement joins TRBV5-1 to TRBJ1-1, with a weak D call TRBD1 (5 bases). The V end lost 5 bases, the J end lost 0 bases, and 8 bases lay between the germline ends. This CDR3 region has 13 residues. Looked up from germline, CDR1 is SGHRS and CDR2 is YFSETQ. The CDR3 spells CASRQVMNTEAFF. CDR3 nucleotides: TGCGCCAGCAGACAGGTCATGAACACTGAAGCTTTCTTT.

V usage is TRBV29-1 and J usage is TRBJ2-3, with D unresolved. The CDR3 length is 14 residues. Germline V gives CDR1 SQVTM, CDR2 ANQGSEA. The CDR3 loop is CSKRGSRSTDTQYF. CDR3 in DNA: TGCAGTAAAAGAGGTAGCAGAAGCACAGATACGCAGTATTTT.

Regarding this clone: The germline gene is not matched at one end of the junction; a read error may be the cause. The chain combines TRBV27 with TRBJ1-5; no reliable D call. Germline-derived CDR1 and CDR2 are MNHEY and SMNVEV (reference sequence). This CDR3 has 13 residues. CDR3 in amino acids: CAGSSSRNQPQHF. The CDR3 region has the DNA TGTGCCGGCAGTTCTTCGAGGAATCAGCCCCAGCATTTT.

The chain links TRBV5-1 to TRBJ2-7, with 10 bases aligning to TRBD1. The CDR3 totals 15 residues. The V gene end was trimmed by 4 bases and the J gene end by 0 bases; junction bases not matched to a gene: 4. CDR1 is SGHRS and CDR2 is YFSETQ in the germline V gene. The CDR3 sequence is CASSGGTGASYEQYF. For the CDR3, the DNA is TGCGCCAGCAGCGGTGGGACAGGGGCCTCCTACGAGCAGTACTTC.

The gene calls are TRBV9 and TRBJ2-2, with a weak D call TRBD1 (6 bases). The CDR3 length is 19 residues. V was cut by 3 bases and J by 1 base, with 22 bases left in between. Germline CDR1 and CDR2: SGDLS and YYNGEE. CDR3 in amino acids: CASSARYLRTAKNTGELFF. DNA for the CDR3: TGTGCCAGCAGCGCGCGTTATCTGAGGACAGCGAAGAACACCGGGGAGCTGTTTTTT.

This clone showed up just a few times. This rearrangement joins TRBV27 to TRBJ2-1; no firm D call. V lost 1 base and J 0 bases, leaving 7 bases between the germline ends. There are 15 residues in the CDR3. The V gene's germline CDR1 is MNHEY and CDR2 SMNVEV (reference sequence). DNA for the CDR3: TGTGCCAGCAGTTTATTCCCCGGCTCCTACAATGAGCAGTTCTTC. Residues: CASSLFPGSYNEQFF.

This chain connects TRBV6-5 to TRBJ1-3; 7 positions agree with TRBD1. Germline-derived CDR1 and CDR2 are MNHEY and SVGAGI. J lost 2 bases, V lost 5 bases, and 6 bases had no gene match. The CDR3 consists of 15 residues. CDR3 region: CASSIDRVPGNTIYF. DNA of the CDR3: TGTGCCAGCAGTATAGACAGGGTTCCTGGAAACACCATATATTTT.

This chain connects TRBV11-3 to TRBJ2-2; 10 bases align to TRBD2. The V segment lost 3 bases and the J segment 5 bases; nucleotides outside the gene matches: 9. Germline-derived CDR1 and CDR2 are SGHNT and YENEEA. The CDR3 extends over 17 amino acids. The CDR3 loop reads CASSLRIAGGLTGELFF. Written as DNA, the CDR3 is TGTGCCAGCAGCTTGAGGATAGCGGGAGGTCTGACCGGGGAGCTGTTTTTT.

J is TRBJ1-1 and V is TRBV7-2; tentatively, D is TRBD1 (6 bases). Germline V lookup: CDR1 SGHTA, CDR2 FQGNSA. The CDR3 has 12 amino acids. V gave up 5 bases and J gave up 9 bases, with 13 bases separating them. The CDR3 region has the DNA TGTGCCAGCAGCCCGAACAGGGTACAAGCTTTCTTT. Protein sequence: CASSPNRVQAFF.